This T cell receptor beta chain derives from a study of PD-L1 blockade in urothelial cancer. The CDR3 has 14 residues. Per germline, CDR1 LNHNV and CDR2 YYDKDF (reference sequence). Trimming took 6 bases from V and 5 from J; bases not matched to a gene: 4. Only in-frame clones appear in the TCRdb table, and some are missing; sequencing was by immunoSEQ multiplex PCR. The sample has some 120,000 clones; approximately 90% are singletons. Sample time point: peripheral blood 6 weeks after treatment start. The V gene is TRBV15, the J gene TRBJ1-4; TRBD1 aligns across 9 bases. Sequencing was performed on PBMCs, taken around atezolizumab (anti-PD-L1) treatment. This TCR came from a man between 60 and 75 years old with urothelial cancer. The CDR3 here is CATSWGTGNEKLFF. CDR3 DNA: TGTGCCACCAGTTGGGGGACAGGGAATGAAAAACTGTTTTTT.